The 20 T cell receptor beta chains below all came from one sample that was sequenced in a study of cytomegalovirus exposure and HLA in healthy donors. A multiplex PCR was run with 60 Vbeta primers and 13 Jbeta primers. Produced via immunoSEQ multiplex PCR; TCRdb's table is partial and in-frame only. The sample holds about 160,000 clones, roughly 85% seen once. Sequenced sample: PBMCs. Every receptor here comes from a man aged 40-55 years in good health and CMV-seronegative.

The genes are TRBV6-1 and TRBJ2-7, with D tentatively TRBD2 (6 bases). This CDR3 comprises 11 residues. V was pared by 6 bases and J by 6 bases, with 9 bases between. Germline V gene lookup returns CDR1 MNHNS and CDR2 SASEGT. The CDR3 DNA reads TGTGCCAGCAGCCGGGGAGGCGAGCAGTACTTC. Its protein is CASSRGGEQYF.

This clone was detected only once. This chain links TRBV19 with TRBJ2-7, with TRBD1 as a possible D gene (7 bases). Deletions cut 4 bases from V and 1 base from J, with 14 bases between. The CDR3 has 15 residues. Germline CDR1 is LNHDA and CDR2 is SQIVND (reference sequence). This CDR3 reads CASSTRGTASYEQYF. In DNA, the CDR3 is TGTGCCAGTAGTACCCGCGGGACAGCATCCTACGAGCAGTACTTC.

The V and J genes are TRBV27 and TRBJ2-3; TRBD2 aligns across 10 bases. The CDR3 covers 17 residues. V lost 3 bases to trimming and J lost 2 bases; unmatched junction nucleotides: 8. Germline-derived CDR1 and CDR2 are MNHEY and SMNVEV (reference sequence). The DNA of the CDR3 is TGTGCCAGCAGTTTGCCTAGCGGGAGTTGGGACACAGATACGCAGTATTTT. Protein: CASSLPSGSWDTDTQYF.

The chain employs TRBV7-2 and TRBJ2-5; 9 nucleotides align to TRBD2. Germline V gene data show CDR1 as SGHTA and CDR2 as FQGNSA. This CDR3 is 14 amino acids long. The V gene end was trimmed by 5 bases and the J gene end by 2 bases; junction bases not matched to a gene: 3. The CDR3, as DNA: TGTGCCAGCAGCCAAACTAGCGGGCAAGAGACCCAGTACTTC. The encoded protein is CASSQTSGQETQYF.

This clone has just one count. The chain combines TRBV28 with TRBJ2-2; 8 nucleotides match TRBD2. Germline V gene lookup returns CDR1 MDHEN and CDR2 SYDVKM. The CDR3 covers 18 residues. After removal of 7 bases from V and 0 bases from J, the junction contained 13 bases not matched to a gene. In DNA form, the CDR3 reads TGTGCCAGCACCAGTCCGGGGGGGGCAGGGTCGAACACCGGGGAGCTGTTTTTT. It translates to CASTSPGGAGSNTGELFF.

This clone was counted a few times. The CDR3 DNA follows: TGCGCCAGCAGCCAAGAGCGGGAGGAAACAGATACGCAGTATTTT. Translating it yields CASSQEREETDTQYF. The rearrangement uses TRBV4-3 and TRBJ2-3; TRBD2 matches at 8 bases. In germline, CDR1 is LGHNA, CDR2 YSLEER. This CDR3 has 15 residues. J was trimmed by 3 bases and V by 0 bases; bases with no gene match: 2.

The chain recombines TRBV30 with TRBJ1-2; D is uncertain. The CDR3 loop spans 13 amino acids. Germline V gene sequence: CDR1 GTSNPN, CDR2 SVGIG (reference sequence). Between the trimmed V and J ends, which lost 8 bases and 3 bases, there was a span of 16 bases. DNA for the CDR3: TGTGCCACCCCGGGGAGGATTGACTATGGCTACACCTTC. Its translation is CATPGRIDYGYTF.

The chain has TRBV6-5 and TRBJ1-1, with 7 positions matching TRBD1. Looked up from germline, CDR1 is MNHEY and CDR2 is SVGAGI. There are 13 residues in the CDR3. The V and J ends lost 6 bases and 4 bases, in that order; junction bases with no gene match: 5. CDR3 loop: CASRKGATTEAFF. CDR3 coding DNA: TGTGCCAGCAGAAAGGGGGCGACCACTGAAGCTTTCTTT.

DNA of the CDR3: TGTGCCAGCATAGCGCGATCTCCCGGGGAGCTGTTTTTT. Protein product: CASIARSPGELFF. The J gene is TRBJ2-2, the V gene TRBV6-5, with D tentatively TRBD2 (5 bases). CDR3 size: 13 residues. Deletions cut 7 bases from V and 6 bases from J, with 12 bases between. Looked up from germline, CDR1 is MNHEY and CDR2 is SVGAGI.

The chain joins TRBV9 to TRBJ2-2, with 12 bases aligning to TRBD1. This CDR3 is 16 amino acids long. In germline, CDR1 is SGDLS, CDR2 YYNGEE. With V trimmed by 2 bases and J by 6 bases, 5 bases remained unmatched. In nucleotides, the CDR3 is TGTGCCAGCAGCGTCACCGGGACAGGGGGCCCCGGGGAGCTGTTTTTT. Residues: CASSVTGTGGPGELFF.

The J gene is TRBJ2-3, the V gene TRBV11-3; D is perhaps TRBD1 (6 bases). The germline gives CDR1 SGHNT, CDR2 YENEEA. The CDR3 is 15 amino acids. Trimming cost V 5 bases and J 2 bases, with 14 bases left between them. CDR3 nucleotide sequence: TGTGCCAGCAGCCCAGGGGAGAGTCCCACAGATACGCAGTATTTT. Translated: CASSPGESPTDTQYF.

This chain connects TRBV5-1 to TRBJ2-2; TRBD2 agrees at 8 bases. The J segment lost 1 base and the V segment lost 2 bases, leaving 4 bases of the junction unmatched. Looked up from germline, CDR1 is SGHRS and CDR2 is YFSETQ. This CDR3 has 16 amino acids. The CDR3 DNA reads TGCGCCAGCAGCTTAACGACTAGCGTGAACACCGGGGAGCTGTTTTTT. It is translated as CASSLTTSVNTGELFF.

This clone appeared a single time. This chain links TRBV14 with TRBJ2-2; D gene unclear. Trimming left V 3 bases short and J 5 bases short, with 7 bases between. The germline V gene has CDR1 SGHDN and CDR2 FVKESK. This CDR3 is built from 13 residues. The CDR3 is CASSQMRTGELFF. CDR3 coding DNA: TGTGCCAGCAGCCAGATGAGAACCGGGGAGCTGTTTTTT. Full variable domain (outside the CDR3, taken from reference TRBV14 and TRBJ2-2): EAGVTQFPSHSVIEKGQTVTLRCDPISGHDNLYWYRRVMGKEIKFLLHFVKESKQDESGMPNNRFLAERTGGTYSTLKVQPAELEDSGVYFCASSQMRTGELFFGEGSRLTVL.

The chain couples TRBV7-2 to TRBJ1-1, with 7 bases identical to TRBD1. This CDR3 region has 15 residues. Germline values: CDR1 SGHTA, CDR2 FQGNSA. Trimming removed 5 bases from V and 0 bases from J; junction bases left unmatched: 6. The CDR3 nucleotides are TGTGCCAGCAGCGCTCACAGGGGCTTGAACACTGAAGCTTTCTTT. Its protein is CASSAHRGLNTEAFF.

There are a few counts of this clone. This chain connects TRBV6-5 to TRBJ2-1, with TRBD2 matching 8 bases. The germline V gene encodes CDR1 MNHEY and CDR2 SVGAGI. V dropped 5 bases and J dropped 6; count of bases not matched to a gene: 9. The CDR3 is made up of 15 amino acids. The chain's CDR3 is CASSPTGTSFNEQFF. In DNA, the CDR3 is TGTGCCAGCAGTCCTACCGGGACTAGTTTCAATGAGCAGTTCTTC.

V and J are TRBV30 and TRBJ2-7; 12 bases fit TRBD1. The trim removed 6 bases at V and 5 bases at J, leaving 8 bases unmatched. The CDR3 is made up of 14 amino acids. Germline assignment: CDR1 GTSNPN and CDR2 SVGIG (reference sequence). CDR3 in amino acids: CACKGQGAENEQYF. DNA of the CDR3: TGTGCCTGCAAGGGACAGGGGGCAGAAAACGAGCAGTACTTC.

Points on this clone: Germline is not matched at one junction end, which may reflect a read error. The chain recombines TRBV10-3 with TRBJ2-5; 7 bases line up with TRBD2. CDR3 length equals 13 residues. Germline V gives CDR1 ENHRY, CDR2 SYGVKD. CDR3 sequence: CAISEPHRGSGHF. CDR3 DNA sequence: TGTGCCATCAGTGAGCCGCATCGCGGGAGTGGACACTTC.

This rearrangement joins TRBV28 to TRBJ2-3, with TRBD1 as a possible D gene (6 bases). The V end was cut by 3 bases, the J end by 2 bases, with 18 bases between. The germline gives CDR1 MDHEN, CDR2 SYDVKM. The CDR3 is 17 residues long. CDR3 protein: CASSFRGRGWNTDTQYF. CDR3 coding DNA: TGTGCCAGCAGTTTTAGGGGTAGGGGGTGGAACACAGATACGCAGTATTTT.

This clone was counted a single time. This chain joins TRBV9 and TRBJ2-7; 11 nucleotides match TRBD2. The CDR3 covers 14 residues. In germline, CDR1 is SGDLS, CDR2 YYNGEE. With 0 bases clipped from V and 8 bases from J, the junction kept 4 bases outside the gene matches. CDR3 sequence: CASSVGLAGNKQYF. The CDR3 DNA reads as TGTGCCAGCAGCGTAGGACTAGCGGGAAATAAGCAGTACTTC. Variable domain in full (rest from reference TRBV9 and TRBJ2-7): DSGVTQTPKHLITATGQRVTLRCSPRSGDLSVYWYQQSLDQGLQFLIQYYNGEERAKGNILERFSAQQFPDLHSELNLSSLELGDSALYFCASSVGLAGNKQYFGPGTRLTVT.

This chain links TRBV28 with TRBJ1-1; no clear D. CDR3 size: 12 residues. From germline, CDR1 is MDHEN and CDR2 SYDVKM. V lost 1 base and J 3 bases, leaving 3 bases between the germline ends. CDR3: CASSLSYTEAFF. As DNA, the CDR3 is TGTGCCAGCAGTTTATCGTACACTGAAGCTTTCTTT.